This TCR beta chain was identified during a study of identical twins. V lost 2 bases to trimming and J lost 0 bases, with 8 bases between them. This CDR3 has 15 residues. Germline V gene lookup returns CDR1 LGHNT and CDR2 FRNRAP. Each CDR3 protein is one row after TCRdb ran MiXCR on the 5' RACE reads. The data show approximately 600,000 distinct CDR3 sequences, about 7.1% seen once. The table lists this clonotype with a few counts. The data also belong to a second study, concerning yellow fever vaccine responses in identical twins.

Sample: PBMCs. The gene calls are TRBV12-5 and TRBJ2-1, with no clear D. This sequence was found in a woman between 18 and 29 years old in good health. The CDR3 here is CASGLSSNSYNEQFF. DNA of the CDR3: TGTGCTAGTGGTTTGTCTTCAAACTCCTACAATGAGCAGTTCTTC.